A selection of T cell receptor beta chains follows, all from one sample in a study of T cell responses to AZD1222 COVID-19 vaccine. Only in-frame clones appear in the TCRdb table, and some are missing; sequencing was by immunoSEQ multiplex PCR. The table lists 100,000 to 150,000 clones, 90% of them singletons. The specimen was peripheral blood, collected on day 0 of AZD1222 vaccination. These receptors were taken from an adult in good health. CDR3s include the opening cysteine and the closing phenylalanine or tryptophan. Each record gives: CDR3 protein, CDR3 DNA, D gene, V gene, clone size, J gene. The D gene is left open where the match is weak. Clone size is stated in some rows and not others, as once, few, many or a class when expanded.

CDR3aa: CATSDFVRSPDTQYF
CDR3nt: TGTGCCACCAGTGATTTTGTCAGGAGCCCAGATACGCAGTATTTT
d_gene: NA
v_gene: TRBV24-1
abundance: NA
j_gene: TRBJ2-3

CDR3aa: CASSRGWPGNTIYF
CDR3nt: TGTGCCAGCAGCCGGGGGTGGCCGGGAAACACCATATATTTT
d_gene: NA
v_gene: TRBV11-2
abundance: few
j_gene: TRBJ1-3

CDR3aa: CAWTLAGGQWTQYF
CDR3nt: TGTGCCTGGACTCTAGCGGGGGGGCAGTGGACCCAGTACTTC
d_gene: TRBD2
v_gene: TRBV30
abundance: NA
j_gene: TRBJ2-5

CDR3aa: CASSGDRNYGYTF
CDR3nt: TGTGCCAGCAGCGGGGACAGAAATTATGGCTACACCTTC
d_gene: TRBD1
v_gene: TRBV9
abundance: NA
j_gene: TRBJ1-2

CDR3aa: CASAIRGFEQYF
CDR3nt: TGTGCCAGCGCGATTAGGGGGTTCGAGCAGTACTTC
d_gene: NA
v_gene: TRBV7-8
abundance: NA
j_gene: TRBJ2-7

CDR3aa: CASSAHRQGYEQYF
CDR3nt: TGTGCCAGTAGTGCTCACCGGCAGGGGTACGAGCAGTACTTC
d_gene: NA
v_gene: TRBV19
abundance: once
j_gene: TRBJ2-7

CDR3aa: CASKARQGMMNTEAFF
CDR3nt: TGTGCCAGTAAGGCCCGACAGGGTATGATGAACACTGAAGCTTTCTTT
d_gene: TRBD1
v_gene: TRBV19
abundance: once
j_gene: TRBJ1-1

CDR3aa: CASSIGVATDTQYF
CDR3nt: TGTGCCAGCAGCATAGGGGTAGCGACAGATACGCAGTATTTT
d_gene: NA
v_gene: TRBV7-9
abundance: NA
j_gene: TRBJ2-3

CDR3aa: CASSKATGLVGSPLHF
CDR3nt: TGTGCCAGCAGTAAAGCGACAGGGCTTGTGGGTTCACCCCTCCACTTT
d_gene: TRBD1
v_gene: TRBV6-1
abundance: NA
j_gene: TRBJ1-6

CDR3aa: CASSDRQGNTGELFF
CDR3nt: TGCGCCAGCAGTGATAGACAGGGGAACACCGGGGAGCTGTTTTTT
d_gene: TRBD1
v_gene: TRBV10-1
abundance: NA
j_gene: TRBJ2-2

CDR3aa: CASSLGEGVFGGANVLTF
CDR3nt: TGTGCCAGCAGCCTTGGGGAGGGGGTTTTCGGTGGGGCCAACGTCCTGACTTTC
d_gene: NA
v_gene: TRBV3-1/TRBV3-2
abundance: NA
j_gene: TRBJ2-6

CDR3aa: CASSLWTDPRSEQFF
CDR3nt: TGTGCCAGCAGCCTATGGACAGATCCCCGAAGTGAGCAGTTCTTC
d_gene: NA
v_gene: TRBV6-5
abundance: NA
j_gene: TRBJ2-1

CDR3aa: CASSQDQGALYEQYF
CDR3nt: TGTGCCAGCAGCCAAGATCAGGGGGCGCTATACGAGCAGTACTTC
d_gene: TRBD1
v_gene: TRBV3-1/TRBV3-2
abundance: once
j_gene: TRBJ2-7

CDR3aa: CASSRQLAANYNEQFF
CDR3nt: TGTGCCAGCAGCCGCCAACTAGCGGCCAACTACAATGAGCAGTTCTTC
d_gene: TRBD2
v_gene: TRBV11-2
abundance: NA
j_gene: TRBJ2-1

CDR3aa: CASSLRGAGTDTQYF
CDR3nt: TGTGCCAGCAGTTTACGGGGGGCCGGCACAGATACGCAGTATTTT
d_gene: NA
v_gene: TRBV28
abundance: NA
j_gene: TRBJ2-3

CDR3aa: CATSDSDVRHETQYF
CDR3nt: TGTGCCACCAGTGATTCGGACGTACGTCACGAGACCCAGTACTTC
d_gene: NA
v_gene: TRBV24-1
abundance: NA
j_gene: TRBJ2-5

CDR3aa: CASSLADSNQPQHF
CDR3nt: TGTGCCAGCAGCTTGGCCGATAGCAATCAGCCCCAGCATTTT
d_gene: NA
v_gene: TRBV7-2
abundance: NA
j_gene: TRBJ1-5

CDR3aa: CASSPGRTNEKLFF
CDR3nt: TGCGCCAGCAGCCCGGGGCGGACTAATGAAAAACTGTTTTTT
d_gene: NA
v_gene: TRBV5-1
abundance: NA
j_gene: TRBJ1-4

CDR3aa: CASIIYGEKLFF
CDR3nt: TGTGCCAGCATTATTTACGGCGAAAAACTGTTTTTT
d_gene: NA
v_gene: TRBV2
abundance: NA
j_gene: TRBJ1-4

CDR3aa: CASSLVTASNSPLHF
CDR3nt: TGTGCCAGCAGCTTAGTGACAGCCTCTAATTCACCCCTCCACTTT
d_gene: NA
v_gene: TRBV7-2
abundance: NA
j_gene: TRBJ1-6

CDR3aa: CASSLRQGNQPQHF
CDR3nt: TGTGCCAGCAGTTTGCGACAGGGGAATCAGCCCCAGCATTTT
d_gene: TRBD1
v_gene: TRBV28
abundance: NA
j_gene: TRBJ1-5

CDR3aa: CASSPPGIGSYNEQFF
CDR3nt: TGTGCCAGCAGCCCTCCGGGGATCGGCTCCTACAATGAGCAGTTCTTC
d_gene: NA
v_gene: TRBV11-2
abundance: NA
j_gene: TRBJ2-1

CDR3aa: CASSKKREGEETQYF
CDR3nt: TGTGCCAGCAGCAAAAAGCGAGAGGGAGAAGAGACCCAGTACTTC
d_gene: NA
v_gene: TRBV21-1
abundance: NA
j_gene: TRBJ2-5

CDR3aa: CASSQLTGENYGYTF
CDR3nt: TGCGCCAGCAGCCAACTGACAGGGGAGAACTATGGCTACACCTTC
d_gene: TRBD1
v_gene: TRBV4-1
abundance: NA
j_gene: TRBJ1-2

CDR3aa: CASSPGQVTTNF
CDR3nt: TGTGCCAGCAGCCCGGGACAGGTGACCACCAACTTC
d_gene: TRBD1
v_gene: TRBV11-2
abundance: NA
j_gene: TRBJ1-2

CDR3aa: CATSPADRVETQYF
CDR3nt: TGTGCCACCAGTCCCGCCGACAGGGTCGAGACCCAGTACTTC
d_gene: TRBD1
v_gene: TRBV24-1
abundance: few
j_gene: TRBJ2-5

CDR3aa: CASSLGEGTEAFF
CDR3nt: TGTGCCAGCAGCCTCGGGGAGGGGACTGAAGCTTTCTTT
d_gene: NA
v_gene: TRBV7-9
abundance: few
j_gene: TRBJ1-1

CDR3aa: CASSPPQGHRYTF
CDR3nt: TGTGCCAGCAGCCCGCCACAGGGACATCGCTACACCTTC
d_gene: NA
v_gene: TRBV7-6
abundance: NA
j_gene: TRBJ1-2

CDR3aa: CAWSGINQPQHF
CDR3nt: TGTGCCTGGAGCGGGATCAATCAGCCCCAGCATTTT
d_gene: NA
v_gene: TRBV30
abundance: NA
j_gene: TRBJ1-5

CDR3aa: CASSQDGDRVFEKLFF
CDR3nt: TGCGCCAGCAGCCAAGATGGGGACAGGGTATTTGAAAAACTGTTTTTT
d_gene: TRBD1
v_gene: TRBV4-1
abundance: NA
j_gene: TRBJ1-4

CDR3aa: CASSLTAGGPGETQYF
CDR3nt: TGCGCCAGCAGCTTGACTGCGGGGGGGCCCGGGGAGACCCAGTACTTC
d_gene: TRBD2
v_gene: TRBV5-1
abundance: NA
j_gene: TRBJ2-5

CDR3aa: CASSPEDRDRNTIYF
CDR3nt: TGTGCCAGCAGTCCCGAGGACAGGGATCGGAACACCATATATTTT
d_gene: TRBD1
v_gene: TRBV25-1
abundance: NA
j_gene: TRBJ1-3

CDR3aa: CASSPGASVGYGYTF
CDR3nt: TGTGCCAGCAGTCCGGGAGCATCCGTTGGCTATGGCTACACCTTC
d_gene: NA
v_gene: TRBV6-2/TRBV6-3
abundance: NA
j_gene: TRBJ1-2

CDR3aa: CASSYSSSPQFF
CDR3nt: TGTGCCAGCAGTTACTCGAGTAGCCCGCAGTTCTTC
d_gene: NA
v_gene: TRBV6-2/TRBV6-3
abundance: NA
j_gene: TRBJ2-1

CDR3aa: CASLPGVTEAFF
CDR3nt: TGTGCCAGCCTCCCGGGGGTCACTGAAGCTTTCTTT
d_gene: NA
v_gene: TRBV6-4
abundance: NA
j_gene: TRBJ1-1

CDR3aa: CASSPRQVYHGYTF
CDR3nt: TGTGCCAGCAGCCCGCGACAGGTTTATCATGGCTACACCTTC
d_gene: NA
v_gene: TRBV7-2
abundance: NA
j_gene: TRBJ1-2

CDR3aa: CAWRGDRARDYGYTF
CDR3nt: TGTGCCTGGAGGGGGGACAGGGCCCGTGACTATGGCTACACCTTC
d_gene: TRBD1
v_gene: TRBV30
abundance: few
j_gene: TRBJ1-2

CDR3aa: CASRGEGGREQYF
CDR3nt: TGTGCCAGCAGAGGCGAAGGGGGGCGCGAGCAGTACTTC
d_gene: NA
v_gene: TRBV6-6
abundance: NA
j_gene: TRBJ2-7

CDR3aa: CASSLSRAPSYEQYF
CDR3nt: TGTGCCAGCAGCTTAAGTAGGGCCCCCTCCTACGAGCAGTACTTC
d_gene: NA
v_gene: TRBV7-8
abundance: NA
j_gene: TRBJ2-7

CDR3aa: CASSLGLAGGRGTDTQYF
CDR3nt: TGTGCCAGCAGCTTAGGACTAGCGGGGGGAAGGGGAACAGATACGCAGTATTTT
d_gene: TRBD2
v_gene: TRBV7-2
abundance: NA
j_gene: TRBJ2-3

CDR3aa: CASSLGGSDEQFF
CDR3nt: TGTGCCAGCAGCTTGGGGGGTTCGGATGAGCAGTTCTTC
d_gene: NA
v_gene: TRBV5-6
abundance: NA
j_gene: TRBJ2-1

CDR3aa: CASRDDSDEQYF
CDR3nt: TGTGCCAGCAGGGACGACAGCGACGAGCAGTACTTC
d_gene: NA
v_gene: TRBV2
abundance: NA
j_gene: TRBJ2-7

CDR3aa: CAMADRDNTEAFF
CDR3nt: TGTGCCATGGCAGACAGGGATAACACTGAAGCTTTCTTT
d_gene: TRBD1
v_gene: TRBV10-3
abundance: once
j_gene: TRBJ1-1

CDR3aa: CASSLGMSGELFF
CDR3nt: TGTGCCAGCAGCTTAGGGATGTCCGGGGAGCTGTTTTTT
d_gene: NA
v_gene: TRBV9
abundance: NA
j_gene: TRBJ2-2

CDR3aa: CAWSARGEQFF
CDR3nt: TGTGCCTGGAGTGCGCGGGGTGAGCAGTTCTTC
d_gene: NA
v_gene: TRBV30
abundance: NA
j_gene: TRBJ2-1

CDR3aa: CASSQERTLNEQFF
CDR3nt: TGTGCCAGCAGTCAGGAGCGGACCCTCAATGAGCAGTTCTTC
d_gene: NA
v_gene: TRBV25-1
abundance: few
j_gene: TRBJ2-1

CDR3aa: CASSYRHLSPLHF
CDR3nt: TGTGCCAGCAGTTACCGGCACCTTTCACCCCTCCACTTT
d_gene: NA
v_gene: TRBV28
abundance: NA
j_gene: TRBJ1-6

CDR3aa: CALNGPQNYGYTF
CDR3nt: TGTGCCCTAAATGGGCCCCAAAACTATGGCTACACCTTC
d_gene: NA
v_gene: TRBV30
abundance: NA
j_gene: TRBJ1-2

CDR3aa: CASSVPPAGIINTEAFF
CDR3nt: TGTGCTAGCAGCGTACCCCCCGCGGGTATTATTAACACTGAAGCTTTCTTT
d_gene: NA
v_gene: TRBV7-7
abundance: NA
j_gene: TRBJ1-1

CDR3aa: CASSEQDGGAGDTQYF
CDR3nt: TGTGCCAGCAGTGAGCAAGACGGGGGGGCCGGAGATACGCAGTATTTT
d_gene: TRBD2
v_gene: TRBV6-4
abundance: NA
j_gene: TRBJ2-3

CDR3aa: CASSSTGGGMNTEAFF
CDR3nt: TGTGCCAGCAGTTCGACAGGGGGCGGGATGAACACTGAAGCTTTCTTT
d_gene: TRBD1
v_gene: TRBV6-6
abundance: NA
j_gene: TRBJ1-1

CDR3aa: CSASGVTDYEQYF
CDR3nt: TGCAGTGCTAGTGGGGTTACTGACTACGAGCAGTACTTC
d_gene: NA
v_gene: TRBV20-1
abundance: NA
j_gene: TRBJ2-7

CDR3aa: CASSPVAGGRQFF
CDR3nt: TGTGCCAGCAGCCCAGTAGCGGGGGGGCGGCAGTTCTTC
d_gene: TRBD2
v_gene: TRBV11-3
abundance: NA
j_gene: TRBJ2-1